This TCR beta chain was obtained from a study of blood T cell repertoires in COVID-19. Overall study context: Acute and convalescent COVID-19 specimens originated in the United States, Italy and Spain.

Original processing methods: Nucleated cell counts were estimated from reference gene primer amplification. Sequenced by immunoSEQ multiplex PCR; TCRdb stores in-frame clones only, minus some. The V and J calls and clone size were taken over from that table, and D and trimming were inferred from the DNA. The sample shows over 200,000 clones, around 84% of them seen only once. Germline V gene lookup returns CDR1 MNHEY and CDR2 SVGEGT. The ends were cut back, 2 bases at V and 3 bases at J, with 10 bases in the middle. The CDR3 covers 15 residues. V gene TRBV6-2 or TRBV6-3 combines with J gene TRBJ1-4; the D gene is possibly TRBD1 (5 bases). The clonotype comes from a woman older than 75 with active or convalescent COVID-19. The sample taken for sequencing was peripheral blood. CDR3 amino acids: CASSYLPGANEKLFF. CDR3 coding DNA: TGTGCCAGCAGTTACCTGCCGGGGGCTAATGAAAAACTGTTTTTT.